This is a list of T cell receptor beta chains from one sample in a study of T cell repertoires in cytomegalovirus infection. MiXCR was run by TCRdb on the reads, yielding one entry per CDR3 protein. The table shows roughly 990,000 distinct CDR3 sequences, with 30% to 40% occurring only once. Antigens of these TCRs are unknown. The sample was cultured CD8+ T cells from PBMCs, taken from culture after CMV antigen stimulation. These receptors were collected from a human donor in good health (CMV status not recorded). Some clones in this sample may be carry-over from other donors' samples. Each CDR3 is given with its conserved first and last residue. The D gene is left open where the match is weak. For some rows the clone size is stated as once, few or many, or as a class when expanded; others skip it.

J gene: TRBJ1-5; clone size: .; D gene: .; V gene: TRBV20-1; CDR3 length: 14; CDR3 protein: CSAEEGFGHQPQHF; CDR3 DNA: TGCAGTGCGGAGGAGGGATTTGGGCATCAGCCCCAGCATTTT
J gene: TRBJ2-1; clone size: few; D gene: .; V gene: TRBV28; CDR3 length: 17; CDR3 protein: CASSLLSLVLADNEQFF; CDR3 DNA: TGTGCCAGCAGTTTACTCTCACTAGTCCTGGCGGATAATGAGCAGTTCTTC
J gene: TRBJ1-5; clone size: .; D gene: TRBD1; V gene: TRBV28; CDR3 length: 15; CDR3 protein: CASRPQGGPHQPQHF; CDR3 DNA: TGTGCCAGCAGACCCCAGGGGGGGCCTCATCAGCCCCAGCATTTT
J gene: TRBJ2-7; clone size: .; D gene: .; V gene: TRBV2; CDR3 length: 15; CDR3 protein: CASSGRGDGGYEQYF; CDR3 DNA: TGTGCCAGCAGTGGGAGGGGCGATGGAGGCTACGAGCAGTACTTC
J gene: TRBJ1-6; clone size: few; D gene: .; V gene: TRBV24-1; CDR3 length: 14; CDR3 protein: CANFPSSYNSPLHF; CDR3 DNA: TGTGCCAATTTCCCGAGCTCCTATAATTCACCCCTCCACTTT
J gene: TRBJ2-5; clone size: .; D gene: .; V gene: TRBV20-1; CDR3 length: 14; CDR3 protein: CSANKAQRKETQYF; CDR3 DNA: TGCAGTGCAAACAAGGCGCAGAGGAAGGAGACCCAGTACTTC
J gene: TRBJ2-7; clone size: many; D gene: .; V gene: TRBV7-2; CDR3 length: 15; CDR3 protein: CASSFGTMSSYEQYF; CDR3 DNA: TGTGCCAGCAGCTTCGGGACAATGAGCTCCTACGAGCAGTACTTC
J gene: TRBJ2-5; clone size: few; D gene: .; V gene: TRBV4-3; CDR3 length: 15; CDR3 protein: CASSQVRGPGETQYF; CDR3 DNA: TGCGCCAGCAGCCAAGTCAGGGGTCCGGGGGAGACCCAGTACTTC
J gene: TRBJ2-6; clone size: few; D gene: .; V gene: TRBV6-5; CDR3 length: 18; CDR3 protein: CASSYSGLYGSGANVLTF; CDR3 DNA: TGTGCCAGCAGTTACTCGGGTCTTTATGGCTCTGGGGCCAACGTCCTGACTTTC
J gene: TRBJ2-7; clone size: .; D gene: TRBD1; V gene: TRBV5-4; CDR3 length: 15; CDR3 protein: CASSLQDRVSYEQYF; CDR3 DNA: TGTGCCAGCAGCTTGCAAGACAGGGTCTCCTACGAGCAGTACTTC
J gene: TRBJ1-3; clone size: many; D gene: .; V gene: TRBV7-6; CDR3 length: 17; CDR3 protein: CASSRTGGTLSGNTIYF; CDR3 DNA: TGTGCCAGCAGCCGGACCGGGGGGACTTTGAGCGGAAACACCATATATTTT
J gene: TRBJ2-5; clone size: few; D gene: .; V gene: TRBV27; CDR3 length: 16; CDR3 protein: CASSLGLGHSQETQYF; CDR3 DNA: TGTGCCAGCAGTTTGGGTCTCGGACATAGTCAAGAGACCCAGTACTTC
J gene: TRBJ2-1; clone size: few; D gene: .; V gene: TRBV7-2; CDR3 length: 15; CDR3 protein: CASSLRPATYNEQFF; CDR3 DNA: TGTGCCAGCAGCTTAAGGCCAGCGACCTACAATGAGCAGTTCTTC
J gene: TRBJ2-3; clone size: .; D gene: .; V gene: TRBV19; CDR3 length: 14; CDR3 protein: CASTPRETGDTQYF; CDR3 DNA: TGTGCCAGTACCCCTCGGGAGACGGGGGATACGCAGTATTTT
J gene: TRBJ2-2; clone size: many; D gene: .; V gene: TRBV4-1; CDR3 length: 15; CDR3 protein: CASSQDPGDTGELFF; CDR3 DNA: TGCGCCAGCAGCCAAGATCCAGGAGACACCGGGGAGCTGTTTTTT
J gene: TRBJ1-2; clone size: .; D gene: .; V gene: TRBV7-6; CDR3 length: 15; CDR3 protein: CASSHRDGSNYGYTF; CDR3 DNA: TGTGCCAGCAGCCACCGGGACGGGAGTAACTATGGCTACACCTTC